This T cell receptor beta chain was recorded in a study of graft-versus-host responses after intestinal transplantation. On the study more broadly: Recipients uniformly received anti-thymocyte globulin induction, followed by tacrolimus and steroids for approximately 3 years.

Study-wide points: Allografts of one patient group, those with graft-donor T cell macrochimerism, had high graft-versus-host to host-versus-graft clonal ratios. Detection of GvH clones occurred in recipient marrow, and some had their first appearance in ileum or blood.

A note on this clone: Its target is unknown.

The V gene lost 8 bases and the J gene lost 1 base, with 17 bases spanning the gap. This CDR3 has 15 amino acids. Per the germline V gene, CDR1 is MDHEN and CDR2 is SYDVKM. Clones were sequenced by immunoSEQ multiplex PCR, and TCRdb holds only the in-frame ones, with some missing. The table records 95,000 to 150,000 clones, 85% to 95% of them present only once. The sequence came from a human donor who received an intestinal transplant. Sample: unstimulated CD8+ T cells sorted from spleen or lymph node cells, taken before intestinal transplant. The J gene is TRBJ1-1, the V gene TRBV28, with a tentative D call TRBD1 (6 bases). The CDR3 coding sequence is TGTGCCAGCGAGCCATGGGGGGGCCGGAACACTGAAGCTTTCTTT. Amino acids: CASEPWGGRNTEAFF. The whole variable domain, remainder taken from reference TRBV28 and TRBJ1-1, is DVKVTQSSRYLVKRTGEKVFLECVQDMDHENMFWYRQDPGLGLRLIYFSYDVKMKEKGDIPEGYSVSREKKERFSLILESASTNQTSMYLCASEPWGGRNTEAFFGQGTRLTVV.